This T cell receptor beta chain was identified during a study of T cells in Graves' hyperthyroidism and ophthalmopathy. Background on the study: Peripheral blood was collected at initial diagnosis, before any treatment.

PBMCs were obtained from over 8.5 ml fresh peripheral blood. In germline, CDR1 is GTSNPN, CDR2 SVGIG (reference sequence). The length of the CDR3 is 15 residues. Trimming stripped 0 bases from V and 5 bases from J, with 16 bases between. Concerning this clonotype itself: What it binds is not known.

Study conclusions and caveats: Within blood appeared most thyroid clonotypes that had expanded above 0.001. Onset of ophthalmopathy came a median roughly 6.4 months after the model predicted it.

TCR beta CDR3 region amplification was performed from RNA transcripts. HTBI primers drove first-round RT-PCR of the TCR CDR3. TCRdb independently ran MiXCR on the multiplex PCR reads; one entry per CDR3 protein. The sample lists hundreds of thousands of distinct CDR3 sequences; about 20% were seen once. The chain joins TRBV30 to TRBJ1-1, with D perhaps matching TRBD1 (5 bases). The specimen sequenced was blood. This TCR was sampled from a man in his forties with Graves' ophthalmopathy. The CDR3 sequence: CAWSVEGRARTEAFF. For the CDR3, the DNA is TGTGCCTGGAGTGTAGAGGGCAGGGCGAGGACTGAAGCTTTCTTT.